What follows are 5 T cell receptor beta chains derived from one specimen sequenced in a study of blood T cell repertoires in COVID-19. Only in-frame clones appear in the TCRdb table, and some are missing; sequencing was by immunoSEQ multiplex PCR. The profile shows some 150,000 clones, about 80% of them singletons. The material sequenced was peripheral blood. Source of these receptors: a man between 60 and 70 years old with acute or convalescent COVID-19.

The chain recombines TRBV2 with TRBJ1-5; D not resolved. From germline, CDR1 is SNHLY and CDR2 FYNNEI. Trimming removed 4 bases from V and 4 bases from J, with 8 bases in between. CDR3 length equals 13 residues. The CDR3 loop is CASSVGPNQPQHF. The CDR3 bases are TGTGCCAGCAGTGTGGGCCCAAATCAGCCCCAGCATTTT. Combining the CDR3 with reference TRBV2 and TRBJ1-5 gives the whole variable domain EPEVTQTPSHQVTQMGQEVILRCVPISNHLYFYWYRQILGQKVEFLVSFYNNEISEKSEIFDDQFSVERPDGSNFTLKIRSTKLEDSAMYFCASSVGPNQPQHFGDGTRLSIL.

This chain uses TRBV24-1 with TRBJ1-2; 9 positions agree with TRBD1. V was pared by 5 bases and J by 7 bases, with 10 bases of the junction left unmatched. Germline CDR1 is KGHDR and CDR2 is SFDVKD. The CDR3 contains 15 residues. The CDR3 is CATSVGGTGYSGYTF. DNA of the CDR3: TGTGCCACCAGTGTAGGGGGGACAGGGTATTCTGGCTACACCTTC.

The CDR3 loop reads CASTHPGDREADTQYF. Here the CDR3 DNA reads TGTGCCAGCACCCATCCCGGTGACAGGGAGGCAGATACGCAGTATTTT. The chain employs TRBV11-3 and TRBJ2-3, with a possible D match to TRBD1 (7 bases). The CDR3 contains 16 residues. The V gene's germline CDR1 is SGHNT and CDR2 YENEEA. The ends were cut back, 7 bases at V and 4 bases at J, with 21 bases in the middle. The full variable domain, rest sourced from reference TRBV11-3 and TRBJ2-3, is EAGVVQSPRYKIIEKKQPVAFWCNPISGHNTLYWYLQNLGQGPELLIRYENEEAVDDSQLPKDRFSAERLKGVDSTLKIQPAELGDSAVYLCASTHPGDREADTQYFGPGTRLTVL.

The chain combines TRBV9 with TRBJ2-3; D perhaps matches TRBD2 (6 bases). V lost 0 bases and J 6 bases, leaving 14 bases between the germline ends. The germline gives CDR1 SGDLS, CDR2 YYNGEE. The CDR3 is 15 residues long. The CDR3 DNA sequence: TGTGCCAGCAGCGTAGGGGGTAGCGGTGCTGATACGCAGTATTTT. Translating gives CASSVGGSGADTQYF.

J is TRBJ1-5 and V is TRBV2; D call uncertain. The germline V gene has CDR1 SNHLY and CDR2 FYNNEI. V shed 3 bases and J shed 4 bases, with 10 bases lying between them. The CDR3 is 14 amino acids. The CDR3 protein is CASSEVGGNQPQHF. The DNA of the CDR3 is TGTGCCAGCAGTGAGGTCGGCGGGAATCAGCCCCAGCATTTT.